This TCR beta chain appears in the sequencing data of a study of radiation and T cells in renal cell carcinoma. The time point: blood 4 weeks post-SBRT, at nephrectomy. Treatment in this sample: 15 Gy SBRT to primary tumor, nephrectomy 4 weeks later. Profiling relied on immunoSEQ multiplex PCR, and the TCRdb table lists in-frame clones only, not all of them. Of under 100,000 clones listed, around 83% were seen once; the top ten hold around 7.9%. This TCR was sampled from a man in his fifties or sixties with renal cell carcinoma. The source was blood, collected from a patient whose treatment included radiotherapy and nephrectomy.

As DNA, the CDR3 is TGTGCCAGCAGTTTTTCATCCGCGGGACAGGGCCATCAGCCCCAGCATTTT. It translates to CASSFSSAGQGHQPQHF. The gene calls are TRBV27 and TRBJ1-5; 9 bases are a match to TRBD1. Germline CDR1 reads MNHEY; CDR2 reads SMNVEV (reference sequence). CDR3 length: 17 amino acids. The trim removed 3 bases at V and 5 bases at J, leaving 11 bases unmatched.